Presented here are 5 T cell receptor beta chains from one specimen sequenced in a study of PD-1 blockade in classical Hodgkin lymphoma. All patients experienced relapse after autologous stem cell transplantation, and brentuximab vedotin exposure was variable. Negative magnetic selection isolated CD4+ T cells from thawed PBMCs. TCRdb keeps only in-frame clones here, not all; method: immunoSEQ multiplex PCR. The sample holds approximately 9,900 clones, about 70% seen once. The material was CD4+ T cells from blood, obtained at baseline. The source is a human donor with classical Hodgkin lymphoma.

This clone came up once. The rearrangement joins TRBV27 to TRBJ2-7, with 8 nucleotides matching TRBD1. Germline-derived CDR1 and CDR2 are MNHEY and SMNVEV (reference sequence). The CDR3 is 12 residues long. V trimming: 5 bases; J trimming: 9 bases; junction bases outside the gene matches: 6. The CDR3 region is CASSPGQELQYF. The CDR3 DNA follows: TGTGCCAGCAGTCCGGGACAGGAGCTGCAGTACTTC.

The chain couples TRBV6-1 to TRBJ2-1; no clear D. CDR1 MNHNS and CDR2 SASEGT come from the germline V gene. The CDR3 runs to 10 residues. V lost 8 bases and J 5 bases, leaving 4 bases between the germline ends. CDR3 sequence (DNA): TGTGCCAGCGGGGACAATGAGCAGTTCTTC. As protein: CASGDNEQFF.

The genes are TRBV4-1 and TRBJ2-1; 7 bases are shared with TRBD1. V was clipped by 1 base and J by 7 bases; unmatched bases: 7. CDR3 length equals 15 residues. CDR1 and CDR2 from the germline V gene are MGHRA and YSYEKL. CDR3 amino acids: CASSQGRQGWNEQFF. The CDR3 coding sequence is TGCGCCAGCAGCCAAGGTCGACAGGGTTGGAATGAGCAGTTCTTC.

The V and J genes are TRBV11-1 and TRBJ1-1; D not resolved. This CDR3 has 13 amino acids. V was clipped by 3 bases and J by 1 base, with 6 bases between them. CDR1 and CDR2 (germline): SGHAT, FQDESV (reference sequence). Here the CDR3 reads CASSLRQNTEAFF. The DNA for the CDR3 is TGTGCCAGCAGCTTGAGACAGAACACTGAAGCTTTCTTT.

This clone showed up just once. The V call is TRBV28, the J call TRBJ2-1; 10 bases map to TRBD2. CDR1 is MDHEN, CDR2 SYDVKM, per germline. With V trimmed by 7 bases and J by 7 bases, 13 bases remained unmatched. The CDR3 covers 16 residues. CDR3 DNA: TGTGCCAGCACCCGGGGGGGGGCTAGCGGGAGAAATGAGCAGTTCTTC. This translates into CASTRGGASGRNEQFF.